The 23 T cell receptor beta chains reported below all come from one sample, sequenced in a study of blood T cell repertoires in COVID-19 (dated by TCRdb to the early 2020s). Libraries were constructed by the immunoSEQ multiplex PCR assay. TCRdb holds this immuneACCESS table with in-frame rearrangements only. Some clones are missing; in checked studies, unresolved V genes explain under half, and the rest has no known cause. The sample table holds 140,000 or so clones, of which around 84% were seen once. The ten largest clonotypes hold roughly 2.7% of the sample. Sample: peripheral blood. All receptors come from a human donor with acute or convalescent COVID-19. The donor label of this sample is uncertain.

This rearrangement joins TRBV2 to TRBJ2-7, with TRBD1 identical over 7 bases. J gave up 4 bases and V 5 bases, and 2 bases lay outside the gene matches. Germline values: CDR1 SNHLY, CDR2 FYNNEI. The CDR3 covers 12 residues. CDR3 sequence: CASSLQGYEQYV. Here the CDR3 DNA reads TGTGCCAGCAGTTTACAGGGGTACGAGCAGTACGTC.

The genes are TRBV5-1 and TRBJ2-1, with 10 nucleotides matching TRBD1. J gave up 5 bases and V 0 bases, and 2 bases lay outside the gene matches. Germline CDR1 and CDR2: SGHRS and YFSETQ. The CDR3 covers 15 residues. CDR3 DNA sequence: TGCGCCAGCAGCTTGGAGACAGGGGGCCACAATGAGCAGTTCTTC. Protein sequence: CASSLETGGHNEQFF.

The chain links TRBV7-2 to TRBJ2-2; D possibly corresponds to TRBD1 (6 bases). Germline CDR1 SGHTA, CDR2 FQGNSA. This CDR3 spans 15 amino acids. Trimming cost V 3 bases and J 5 bases, with 13 bases left between them. CDR3 in DNA: TGTGCCAGCAGCTTGCGGCTAGGGGGAACCGGGGAGCTGTTTTTT. As protein: CASSLRLGGTGELFF.

The rearrangement links TRBV4-2 to TRBJ1-1; a weak D match, TRBD1 (6 bases). V shed 0 bases and J shed 11 bases, with 19 bases lying between them. CDR3 length: 15 residues. Germline V lookup: CDR1 LGHNA, CDR2 YNFKEQ. CDR3 region: CASSQDVGGGLGAFF. In DNA form, the CDR3 reads TGTGCCAGCAGCCAAGACGTAGGGGGAGGGCTGGGGGCTTTCTTT.

The rearrangement uses TRBV19 and TRBJ1-4, with a weak D call TRBD1 (6 bases). With 5 bases removed from V and 8 bases from J, the gap between germline ends came to 15 bases. The CDR3 has 14 residues. Per germline, CDR1 LNHDA and CDR2 SQIVND (reference sequence). The CDR3 region has the DNA TGTGCCAGTAGTGAACAGGGTGGAGTAGAAAAACTGTTTTTT. It yields the protein CASSEQGGVEKLFF.

This rearrangement joins TRBV27 to TRBJ1-1, with D possibly matching TRBD1 (6 bases). This CDR3 has 14 amino acids. Germline V gives CDR1 MNHEY, CDR2 SMNVEV (reference sequence). V was trimmed by 3 bases and J by 6 bases, leaving 14 bases between them. The CDR3 sequence: CASSFLVTGSEAFF. The CDR3 coding sequence is TGTGCCAGCAGTTTCCTCGTCACAGGGTCTGAAGCTTTCTTT.

The chain combines TRBV6-6 with TRBJ1-2; D not certain. The CDR3 is 13 amino acids. CDR1 MNHNY and CDR2 SVGAGI come from the germline V gene (reference sequence). The V and J ends lost 1 base and 2 bases respectively, with 5 bases between them. The CDR3 DNA follows: TGTGCCAGCAGTTACTACGGGAACTATGGCTACACCTTC. Its translation: CASSYYGNYGYTF.

The chain joins TRBV11-2 to TRBJ2-1, with TRBD1 matching over 9 bases. Germline CDR1 and CDR2: SGHAT and FQNNGV. The trim removed 0 bases at V and 5 bases at J, leaving 5 bases unmatched. This CDR3 has 16 amino acids. The CDR3: CASSLDSGTGNNEQFF. CDR3 DNA: TGTGCCAGCAGCTTAGATTCCGGGACAGGGAACAATGAGCAGTTCTTC.

This clone was picked up a small number of times. The chain joins TRBV29-1 to TRBJ2-7; TRBD1 matches at 8 bases. With 6 bases clipped from V and 2 bases from J, the junction kept 6 bases outside the gene matches. Germline V gives CDR1 SQVTM, CDR2 ANQGSEA. The CDR3 is 13 amino acids. The CDR3 nucleotides read TGCAGCGTCGGACGGACAGGGACCTACGAGCAGTACTTC. Protein product: CSVGRTGTYEQYF.

The V gene is TRBV2, the J gene TRBJ1-5; 9 bases agree with TRBD1. From germline, CDR1 is SNHLY and CDR2 FYNNEI. CDR3 length equals 16 residues. V lost 5 bases and J lost 0; bases outside the gene matches: 5. The CDR3 sequence: CASSPDRGNSNQPQHF. The CDR3 DNA reads as TGTGCCAGCAGTCCGGACAGGGGTAATAGCAATCAGCCCCAGCATTTT.

The chain carries TRBV19 and TRBJ1-5, with TRBD1 as a possible D gene (6 bases). The CDR3 is made up of 16 amino acids. V gave up 3 bases and J gave up 0 bases, with 12 bases separating them. Germline-derived CDR1 and CDR2 are LNHDA and SQIVND (reference sequence). The DNA of the CDR3 is TGTGCCAGTAGTATGGTTTTAGGGGGTAGCAATCAGCCCCAGCATTTT. It translates to CASSMVLGGSNQPQHF.

This clone was seen a handful of times. The chain joins TRBV6-5 to TRBJ1-1; 10 bases align to TRBD1. Germline CDR1 MNHEY, CDR2 SVGAGI. Trimming at V came to 0 bases and at J to 3 bases, leaving 4 bases not matched to a gene. This CDR3 has 16 residues. CDR3: CASSYSGTGVDTEAFF. CDR3 in DNA: TGTGCCAGCAGTTACTCGGGGACAGGGGTTGACACTGAAGCTTTCTTT.

The rearrangement links TRBV3-1 (or the pseudogene TRBV3-2) to TRBJ2-1; 13 nucleotides align to TRBD2. V shed 5 bases, J shed 7 bases, and the junction held 20 bases outside the gene matches. This CDR3 contains 20 residues. Germline V gene data show CDR1 as LGHDT and CDR2 as YNNKEL (reference sequence). The CDR3 is CASSTRTSGGSSKPRNEQFF. The CDR3, as DNA: TGTGCCAGCAGCACGCGGACTAGCGGGGGATCCTCTAAACCACGGAATGAGCAGTTCTTC.

The gene calls are TRBV19 and TRBJ1-5; 7 bases are shared with TRBD1. J was trimmed by 6 bases and V by 0 bases; bases with no gene match: 5. Germline loops: CDR1 LNHDA, CDR2 SQIVND (reference sequence). CDR3 length equals 15 residues. CDR3 loop: CASSIDRQGTQPQHF. Written as DNA, the CDR3 is TGTGCCAGTAGTATAGATCGACAGGGCACTCAGCCCCAGCATTTT.

This chain connects TRBV7-2 to TRBJ1-6; 7 positions match TRBD1. Germline V gene lookup returns CDR1 SGHTA and CDR2 FQGNSA. This CDR3 is built from 13 residues. The ends lost 5 bases at V and 11 bases at J; junction bases unmatched: 6. DNA for the CDR3: TGTGCCAGCAGCCAGGGACAGATAACACCCCTCCACTTT. It encodes CASSQGQITPLHF.

This rearrangement joins TRBV2 to TRBJ2-2, with 11 bases fitting TRBD2. This CDR3 is 18 amino acids long. Germline assignment: CDR1 SNHLY and CDR2 FYNNEI. V trimming: 0 bases; J trimming: 0 bases; junction bases outside the gene matches: 3. The CDR3 nucleotides are TGTGCCAGCAGTGAAGCGTTACTAGCGGGGGCGAACACCGGGGAGCTGTTTTTT. Encoded protein: CASSEALLAGANTGELFF.

The chain links TRBV7-6 to TRBJ1-1; the D is unclear. The CDR3 consists of 13 residues. Trimming stripped 6 bases from V and 4 bases from J, with 12 bases between. Germline V gene data show CDR1 as SGHVS and CDR2 as FNYEAQ. In DNA form, the CDR3 reads TGTGCCAGCAGTAAAGGCCAGGTCACTGAAGCTTTCTTT. Translating it yields CASSKGQVTEAFF.

The chain links TRBV19 to TRBJ1-5; weak D call: TRBD1 (5 bases). Deletions cut 7 bases from V and 2 bases from J, with 15 bases between. Germline loops: CDR1 LNHDA, CDR2 SQIVND (reference sequence). The CDR3 contains 15 residues. The CDR3 protein is CASTPNPGGNQPQHF. For the CDR3, the DNA is TGTGCCAGTACTCCGAATCCGGGGGGCAATCAGCCCCAGCATTTT.

J is TRBJ2-1 and V is TRBV24-1; 12 positions agree with TRBD1. The CDR3 has 17 amino acids. Germline V lookup: CDR1 KGHDR, CDR2 SFDVKD. With 4 bases clipped from V and 7 bases from J, the junction kept 10 bases outside the gene matches. The DNA of the CDR3 is TGTGCCACCAGTGACGGGACAGGGGGCGCGTTAAGGAATGAGCAGTTCTTC. Protein: CATSDGTGGALRNEQFF.

The J gene is TRBJ1-5, the V gene TRBV24-1, with TRBD1 matching 8 bases. The CDR3 has 18 amino acids. The ends lost 4 bases at V and 5 bases at J; junction bases unmatched: 15. Per the germline V gene, CDR1 is KGHDR and CDR2 is SFDVKD. Here the CDR3 DNA reads TGTGCCACCAGTGACCCCAGGGGGCGCGGGGATAAAGATCAGCCCCAGCATTTT. Translation: CATSDPRGRGDKDQPQHF.

The rearrangement uses TRBV10-3 and TRBJ2-2, with TRBD2 as a possible D gene (5 bases). Looked up from germline, CDR1 is ENHRY and CDR2 is SYGVKD. The CDR3 extends over 14 amino acids. V was clipped by 4 bases and J by 3 bases, with 9 bases between them. The DNA of the CDR3 is TGTGCCATCAGTGGGGGAGCGGACACCGGGGAGCTGTTTTTT. Encoded protein: CAISGGADTGELFF.

The genes are TRBV4-2 and TRBJ1-1; 9 nucleotides agree with TRBD1. The CDR3 spans 14 residues. V trimming: 6 bases; J trimming: 6 bases; junction bases outside the gene matches: 8. Germline V gene data show CDR1 as LGHNA and CDR2 as YNFKEQ. The DNA of the CDR3 is TGTGCCAGCAGACGGACAGGGGTGGGGGCTGAAGCTTTCTTT. Translating gives CASRRTGVGAEAFF.

V and J are TRBV7-2 and TRBJ1-3; no clear D. Looked up from germline, CDR1 is SGHTA and CDR2 is FQGNSA. Trimming took 5 bases from V and 0 from J, leaving 8 bases between them. CDR3 length: 14 amino acids. CDR3 DNA sequence: TGTGCCAGCAGCGCGGGAGTCTCTGGAAACACCATATATTTT. Its protein product is CASSAGVSGNTIYF.